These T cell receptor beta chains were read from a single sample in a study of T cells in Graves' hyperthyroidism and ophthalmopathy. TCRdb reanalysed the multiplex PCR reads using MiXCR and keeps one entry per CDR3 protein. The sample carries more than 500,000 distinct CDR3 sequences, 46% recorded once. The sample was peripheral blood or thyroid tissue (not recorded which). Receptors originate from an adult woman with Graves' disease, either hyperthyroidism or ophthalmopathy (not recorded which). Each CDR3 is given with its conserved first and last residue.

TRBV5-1	CASSGGDSTEAFF
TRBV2	CASSPGLAVGEQYF
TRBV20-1	CSARDSGRDQETQHF
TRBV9	CASSESGTVNTEAFF
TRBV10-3	CAIRGGGITETQYF
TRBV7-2	CASSFRGLVEETQYF
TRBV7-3	CASSGRSGVDGYTF
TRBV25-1	CACSAKLGQGETEAFF
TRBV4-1	CASRHRTGLTGELFF
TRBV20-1	CSARSGLAVVWGTQYF
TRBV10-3	CAISGLGGNYEQCF
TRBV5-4	CASSVEGGSPLHF
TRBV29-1	CSLMPAMNTGELFF
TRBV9	CASSEGGFTYEQYF
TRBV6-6	CASTDPIRGNQPQHF
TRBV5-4	CASRTGLSSYEQYF
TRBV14	CASSLAPTGGQETQYF
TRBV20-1	CSARDPGTAFSNQPQHF
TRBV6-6	CASSEDPGQGHQPQHF
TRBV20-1	CSARDRSLAYITGELFF
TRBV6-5	CASSYSSGSSYEQYF
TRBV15	CATSRQDLYEAFF
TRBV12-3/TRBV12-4	CASIRGATTEAFF
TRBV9	CASSGADHYGYTF
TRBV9	CASSRDYLEETQYF
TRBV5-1	CASSLSGNQPQYF
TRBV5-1	CASSFRGRFASDPTTF
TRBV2	CASSRVQTEQETQHF
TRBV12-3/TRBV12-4	CASRAGASGQPQHF
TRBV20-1	CSARTGRTVNTEAFF
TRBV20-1	CSAHPGLNEQYF
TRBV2	CASSTGTGLGTQYF
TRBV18	CASSPVETEAFF
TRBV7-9	CASRPKRNRSYEQYF
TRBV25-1	CASSEWAGSHEQYF
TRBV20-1	CSARGASHMNTEAFF
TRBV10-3	CAISEEGLVDGYTF
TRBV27	CASSFAPYYGYTF
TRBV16	CASSPPEGSGGEQYF
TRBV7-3	CASSSLGTIDKGELFF
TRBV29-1	CSVSRTSGSGELFF